This TCR beta chain was sequenced during a study of blood T cell repertoires in COVID-19. Method: immunoSEQ multiplex PCR; TCRdb's copy keeps in-frame clones and lacks some. The data hold roughly 5,500 clones, with roughly 80% observed a single time. This CDR3 comprises 15 residues. Per germline, CDR1 SGHVS and CDR2 FNYEAQ. Germline trimming cut 3 bases from V and 7 bases from J; bases unmatched to any gene: 7. As for this clone: The same CDR3 arises from other DNA sequences in this sample as well.

The source of this sequence is a human donor with active COVID-19. The donor label of this sample is uncertain. The chain is built from TRBV7-6 and TRBJ2-2, with TRBD1 matching over 8 bases. The sequenced material came from peripheral blood. The DNA for the CDR3 is TGTGCCAGCAGCTTCCAGGACAGGGTGGGCGGGGAGCTGTTTTTT. Translation gives CASSFQDRVGGELFF.